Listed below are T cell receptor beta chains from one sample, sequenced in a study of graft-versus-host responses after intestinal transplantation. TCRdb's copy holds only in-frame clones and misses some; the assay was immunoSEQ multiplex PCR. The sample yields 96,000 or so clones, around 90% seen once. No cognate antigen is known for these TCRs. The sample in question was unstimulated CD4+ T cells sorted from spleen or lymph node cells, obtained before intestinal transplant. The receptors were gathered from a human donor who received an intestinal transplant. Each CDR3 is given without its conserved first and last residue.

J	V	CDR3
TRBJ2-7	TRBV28	ATRGGEGPYEQY
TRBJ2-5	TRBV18	ASSPGLQETQY
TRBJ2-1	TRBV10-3	AISGPPPGQGSYNEQF
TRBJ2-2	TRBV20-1	SASSYGELF
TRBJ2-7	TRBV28	ASSTSVYEQY
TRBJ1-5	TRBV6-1	ASSEASGSHRADQPQH
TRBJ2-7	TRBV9	ASSVGSPSGHSYEQY
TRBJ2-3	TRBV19	ASRFGSGNTQY
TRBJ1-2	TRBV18	ASSQTQGDSYGYT
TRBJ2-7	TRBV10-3	AISLAPPSGSRGYEQY
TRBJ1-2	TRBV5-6	ASSWQGPGYT
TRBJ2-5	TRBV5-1	ASSFGGGARETQY
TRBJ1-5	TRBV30	AWSAQGGQPQH
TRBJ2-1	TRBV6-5	ASSSLAASSYNEQF
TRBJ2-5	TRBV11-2	ASSYRETQY
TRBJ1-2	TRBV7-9	ASSRGQGVLPSYGYT
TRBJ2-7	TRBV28	ASSLEQGAREQY
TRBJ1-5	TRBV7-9	ASSFGPGPWWPQH
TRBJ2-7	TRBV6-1	ASSEGYYEQY
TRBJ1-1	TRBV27	ASSRIPGQLNTEAF
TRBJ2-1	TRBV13	ASSASGTVKYNEQF
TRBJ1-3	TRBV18	ASSPPAGRNTIY
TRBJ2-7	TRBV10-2	ASSIAGTSYEQY
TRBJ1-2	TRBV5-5	ASSLSQYGYT
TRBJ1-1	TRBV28	ASSFYQQGTQGF
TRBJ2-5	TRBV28	ASRPTGRGKETQY
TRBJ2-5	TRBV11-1	ASSSRTGGGETQY
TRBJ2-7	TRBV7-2	ASRQATGASYEQY
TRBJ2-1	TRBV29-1	SVDGLRAALYNEQF
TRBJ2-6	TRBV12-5	ASGLVLSGGVNSGANVLT
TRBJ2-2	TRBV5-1	ASSVDAEAGELF
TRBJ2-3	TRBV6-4	ASSDSTSGGATQY
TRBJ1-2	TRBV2	ASREGPENYGYT
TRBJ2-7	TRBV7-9	ASSLAVTGGYEQY
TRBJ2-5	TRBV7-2	ASSLAQTGGMGTQY
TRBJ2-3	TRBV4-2	ASSHPPSGGTDTQY
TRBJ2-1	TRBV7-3	ASSGGTAYNEQF
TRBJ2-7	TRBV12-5	ASGMDRGPEQY
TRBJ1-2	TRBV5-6	ASSIGRPNYGYT
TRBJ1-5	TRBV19	ASSTGSYSNQPQH
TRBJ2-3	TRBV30	AWSVGGSTDTQY
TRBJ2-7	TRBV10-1	ASSDHRNIPCEQY
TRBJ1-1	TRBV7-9	ASSLQGNTEAF
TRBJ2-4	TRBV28	ASSLYVGPRGNIQY
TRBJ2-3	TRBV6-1	ASSEAGHGTDTQY
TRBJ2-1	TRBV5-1	ASSLGLAWGLTSYNEQF
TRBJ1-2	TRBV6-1	ASSEMENRGNPGYT
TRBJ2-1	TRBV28	ASSPDSATYNEQF
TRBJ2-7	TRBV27	ASSLWDRPYEQY
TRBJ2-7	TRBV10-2	ASSVTSGAYEQY
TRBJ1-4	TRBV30	AWSPISTGWNEKLF
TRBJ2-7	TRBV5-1	ASSLGGLAGSYEQY
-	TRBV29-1	SVSGLAGIGVYEQY
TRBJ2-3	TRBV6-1	ASSGPGRAGGTDTQY
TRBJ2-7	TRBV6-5	ASSKSGSIPYEQY
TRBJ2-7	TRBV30	AWSVRGLGYEQY
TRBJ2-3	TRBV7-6	ASSKTGTSGFTDTQY
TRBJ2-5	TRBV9	ASSVGQGQALGIWETQY
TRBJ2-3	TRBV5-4	ASSSSTSHTDTQY
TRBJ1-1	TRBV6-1	ASGNRGSPSSAF